This TCR beta chain stems from a study of T cells in Graves' hyperthyroidism and ophthalmopathy. Lactation, pregnancy, other autoimmune disease or uncontrolled infection led to exclusion of patients. The CDR3 consists of 16 residues. V shed 5 bases and J 4 bases; nucleotides not matched to a gene: 4. From RNA transcripts, TCR beta CDR3 regions were amplified. First-round RT-PCR targeting the TCR CDR3 was performed with the HTBI primer set. TCRdb re-derived calls from the multiplex PCR reads in MiXCR, one entry per CDR3 protein. The sample contains about 700,000 distinct CDR3 sequences, about 15% of which appear only once. This clonotype was recorded at least ten times.

The chain joins TRBV12-3 or TRBV12-4 to TRBJ2-1; 14 nucleotides agree with TRBD2. Sequenced: blood. The clonotype was recovered from a woman aged 18 to 35 with Graves' hyperthyroidism. CDR3 protein: CASSTGTSGGYNEQFF. In nucleotides, the CDR3 is TGTGCCAGCAGTACCGGGACTAGCGGGGGATACAATGAGCAGTTCTTC.